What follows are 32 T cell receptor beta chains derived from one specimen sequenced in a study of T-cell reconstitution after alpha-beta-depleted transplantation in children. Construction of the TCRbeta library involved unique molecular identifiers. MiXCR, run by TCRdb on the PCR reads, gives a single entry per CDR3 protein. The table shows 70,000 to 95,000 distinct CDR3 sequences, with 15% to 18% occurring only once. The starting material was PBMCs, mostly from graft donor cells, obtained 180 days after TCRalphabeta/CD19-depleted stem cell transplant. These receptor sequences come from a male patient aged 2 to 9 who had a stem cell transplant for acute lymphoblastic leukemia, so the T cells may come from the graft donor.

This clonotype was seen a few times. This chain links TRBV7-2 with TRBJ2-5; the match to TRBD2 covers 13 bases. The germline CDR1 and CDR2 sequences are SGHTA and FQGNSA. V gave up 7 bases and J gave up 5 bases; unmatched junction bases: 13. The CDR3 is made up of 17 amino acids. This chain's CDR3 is CASTLLLAGGQGETQYF. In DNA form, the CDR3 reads TGTGCCAGCACCTTGCTACTAGCGGGGGGGCAGGGGGAGACCCAGTACTTC. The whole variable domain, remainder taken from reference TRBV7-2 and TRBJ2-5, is GAGVSQSPSNKVTEKGKDVELRCDPISGHTALYWYRQSLGQGLEFLIYFQGNSAPDKSGLPSDRFSAERTGGSVSTLTIQRTQQEDSAVYLCASTLLLAGGQGETQYFGPGTRLLVL.

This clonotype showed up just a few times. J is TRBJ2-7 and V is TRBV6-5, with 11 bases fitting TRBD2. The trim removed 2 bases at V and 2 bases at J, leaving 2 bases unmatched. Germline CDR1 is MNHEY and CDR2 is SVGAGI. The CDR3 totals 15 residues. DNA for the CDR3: TGTGCCAGCAGTTACCTACTAGCGGGGGCCTACGAGCAGTACTTC. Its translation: CASSYLLAGAYEQYF.

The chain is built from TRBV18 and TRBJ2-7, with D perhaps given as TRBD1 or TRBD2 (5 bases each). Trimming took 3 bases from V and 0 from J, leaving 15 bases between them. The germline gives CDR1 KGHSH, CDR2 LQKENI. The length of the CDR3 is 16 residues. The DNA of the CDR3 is TGTGCCAGCTCACCGGTGGAGGCAGGGAGCTCCTACGAGCAGTACTTC. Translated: CASSPVEAGSSYEQYF.

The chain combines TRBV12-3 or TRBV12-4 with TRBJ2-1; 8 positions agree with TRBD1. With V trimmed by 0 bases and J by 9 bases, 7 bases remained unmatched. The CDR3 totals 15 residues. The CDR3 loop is CASSLAGQDRGEQFF. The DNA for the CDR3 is TGTGCCAGCAGTTTAGCGGGACAGGATAGGGGTGAGCAGTTCTTC.

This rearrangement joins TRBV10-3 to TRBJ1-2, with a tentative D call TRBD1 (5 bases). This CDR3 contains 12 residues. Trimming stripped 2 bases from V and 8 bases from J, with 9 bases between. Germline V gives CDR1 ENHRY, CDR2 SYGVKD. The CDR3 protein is CAISEEGVGYTF. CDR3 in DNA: TGTGCCATCAGTGAGGAAGGGGTCGGCTACACCTTC.

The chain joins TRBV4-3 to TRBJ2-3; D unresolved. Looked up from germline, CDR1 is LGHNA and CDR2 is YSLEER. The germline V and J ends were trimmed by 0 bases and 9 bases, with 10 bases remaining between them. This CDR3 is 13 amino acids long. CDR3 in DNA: TGCGCCAGCAGCCAAGAACTCTCACGGACGCAGTATTTT. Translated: CASSQELSRTQYF.

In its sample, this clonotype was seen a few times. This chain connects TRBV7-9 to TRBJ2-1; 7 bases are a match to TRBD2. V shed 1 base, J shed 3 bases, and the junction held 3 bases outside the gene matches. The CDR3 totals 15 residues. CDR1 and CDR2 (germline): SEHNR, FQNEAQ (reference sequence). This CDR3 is CASSLVLAVYNEQFF. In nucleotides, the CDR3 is TGTGCCAGCAGCTTAGTTCTAGCGGTCTACAATGAGCAGTTCTTC.

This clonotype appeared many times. The CDR3 protein is CASTRGSSYEQYF. The CDR3 DNA follows: TGTGCCAGCACGCGGGGGAGTTCCTACGAGCAGTACTTC. V is TRBV12-3 or TRBV12-4 and J is TRBJ2-7; 7 bases agree with TRBD2. Trimming removed 7 bases from V and 1 base from J; junction bases left unmatched: 4. There are 13 residues in the CDR3.

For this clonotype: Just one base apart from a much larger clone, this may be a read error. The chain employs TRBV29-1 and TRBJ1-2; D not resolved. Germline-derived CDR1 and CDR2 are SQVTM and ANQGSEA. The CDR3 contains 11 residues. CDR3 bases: TGCAGCGTTGAGGCCGACTATGGCGACACCTTC. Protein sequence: CSVEADYGDTF.

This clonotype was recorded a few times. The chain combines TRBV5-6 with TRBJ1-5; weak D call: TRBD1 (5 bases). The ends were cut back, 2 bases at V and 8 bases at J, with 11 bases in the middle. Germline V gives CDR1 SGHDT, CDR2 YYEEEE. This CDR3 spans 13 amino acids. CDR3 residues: CASSLGRGKPQHF. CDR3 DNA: TGTGCCAGCAGCTTAGGCCGGGGGAAGCCCCAGCATTTT.

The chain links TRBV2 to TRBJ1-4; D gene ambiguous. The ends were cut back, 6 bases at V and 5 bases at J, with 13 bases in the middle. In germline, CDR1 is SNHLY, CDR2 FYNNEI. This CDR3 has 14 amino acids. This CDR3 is CASRPERVNEKLFF. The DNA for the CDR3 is TGTGCCAGCAGGCCGGAGAGGGTGAATGAAAAACTGTTTTTT.

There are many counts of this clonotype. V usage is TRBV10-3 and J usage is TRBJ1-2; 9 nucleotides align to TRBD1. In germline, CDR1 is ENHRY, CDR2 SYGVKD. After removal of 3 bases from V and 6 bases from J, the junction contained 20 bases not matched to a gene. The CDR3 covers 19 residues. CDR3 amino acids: CAISDGRRDRAQGGDGYTF. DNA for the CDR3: TGTGCCATCAGTGATGGTCGTCGGGACAGGGCGCAAGGTGGGGATGGCTACACCTTC.

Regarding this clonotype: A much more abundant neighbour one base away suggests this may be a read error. CDR3 nucleotide sequence: TGTGCCAGCAGCTCCGGGGGTCAGCCCCAGCATTTT. Translated, it gives CASSSGGQPQHF. The chain recombines TRBV11-2 with TRBJ1-5, with D perhaps TRBD1 (5 bases). This CDR3 has 12 residues. Trimming stripped 4 bases from V and 6 bases from J, with 7 bases between. The germline V gene has CDR1 SGHAT and CDR2 FQNNGV.

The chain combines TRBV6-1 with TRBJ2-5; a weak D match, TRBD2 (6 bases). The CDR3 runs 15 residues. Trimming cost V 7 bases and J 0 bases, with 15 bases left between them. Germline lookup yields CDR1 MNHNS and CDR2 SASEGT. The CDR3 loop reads CASTRGVEYQETQYF. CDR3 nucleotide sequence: TGTGCCAGCACCCGCGGGGTAGAGTACCAAGAGACCCAGTACTTC.

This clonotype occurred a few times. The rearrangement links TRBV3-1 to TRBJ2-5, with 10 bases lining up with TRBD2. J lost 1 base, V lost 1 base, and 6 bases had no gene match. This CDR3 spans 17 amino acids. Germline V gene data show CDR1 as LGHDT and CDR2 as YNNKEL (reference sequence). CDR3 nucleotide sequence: TGTGCCAGCAGCCAAGGGGCTAGCGGGGGTTTCCAAGAGACCCAGTACTTC. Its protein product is CASSQGASGGFQETQYF.

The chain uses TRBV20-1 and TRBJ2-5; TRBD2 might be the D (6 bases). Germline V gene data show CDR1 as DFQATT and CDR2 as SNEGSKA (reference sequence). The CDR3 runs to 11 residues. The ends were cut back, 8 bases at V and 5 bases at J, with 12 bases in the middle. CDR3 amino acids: CSTLAGETQYF. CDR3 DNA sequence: TGCAGTACCCTTGCGGGGGAGACCCAGTACTTC.

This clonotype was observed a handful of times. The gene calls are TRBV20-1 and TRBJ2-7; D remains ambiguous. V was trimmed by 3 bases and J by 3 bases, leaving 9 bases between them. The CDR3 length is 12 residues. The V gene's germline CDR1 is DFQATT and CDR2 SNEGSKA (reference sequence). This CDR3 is CSARVSYYEQYF. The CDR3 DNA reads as TGCAGTGCTAGGGTATCTTACTACGAGCAGTACTTC.

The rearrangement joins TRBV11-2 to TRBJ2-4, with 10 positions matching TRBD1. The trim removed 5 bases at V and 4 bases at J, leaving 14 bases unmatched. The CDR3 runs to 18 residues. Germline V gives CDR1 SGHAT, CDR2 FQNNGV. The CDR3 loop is CASSPGDWTGGRKNIQYF. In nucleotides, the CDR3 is TGTGCCAGCAGCCCAGGGGACTGGACAGGGGGAAGGAAAAACATTCAGTACTTC.

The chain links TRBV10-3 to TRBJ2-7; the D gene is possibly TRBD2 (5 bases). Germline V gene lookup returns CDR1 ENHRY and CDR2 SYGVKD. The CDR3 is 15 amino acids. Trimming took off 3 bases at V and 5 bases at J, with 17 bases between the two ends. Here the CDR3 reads CAISDPGLGLNEQYF. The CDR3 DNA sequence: TGTGCCATCAGTGATCCGGGCCTCGGACTTAACGAGCAGTACTTC.

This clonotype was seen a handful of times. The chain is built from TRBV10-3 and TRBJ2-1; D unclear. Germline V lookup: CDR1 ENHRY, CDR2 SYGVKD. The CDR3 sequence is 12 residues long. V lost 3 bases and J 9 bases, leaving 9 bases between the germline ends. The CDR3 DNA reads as TGTGCCATCAGTGACCCTCGCGGTGAGCAGTTCTTC. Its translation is CAISDPRGEQFF.

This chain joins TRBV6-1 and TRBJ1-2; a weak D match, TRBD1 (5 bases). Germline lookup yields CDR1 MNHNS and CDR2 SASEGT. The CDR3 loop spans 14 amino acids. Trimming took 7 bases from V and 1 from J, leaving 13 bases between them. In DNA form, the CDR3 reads TGTGCCAGCACCCACGGGGGGGGTAACTATGGCTACACCTTC. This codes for CASTHGGGNYGYTF.

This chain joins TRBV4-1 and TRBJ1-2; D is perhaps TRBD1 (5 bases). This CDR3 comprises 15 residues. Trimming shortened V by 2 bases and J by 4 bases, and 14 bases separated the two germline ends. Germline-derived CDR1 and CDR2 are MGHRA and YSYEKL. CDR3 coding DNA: TGCGCCAGCAGCCAAATCCCAGGGTTGTCCTATGGCTACACCTTC. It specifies CASSQIPGLSYGYTF.

CDR3 sequence (DNA): TGTGCCAGCAGCTTAGAGGACAGGGCTAGCAATGAGCAGTTCTTC. Its protein product is CASSLEDRASNEQFF. V gene TRBV7-7 combines with J gene TRBJ2-1, with 8 bases fitting TRBD1. The germline V gene encodes CDR1 SSHAT and CDR2 FNYEAQ (reference sequence). V dropped 1 base and J dropped 6; count of bases not matched to a gene: 5. The CDR3 covers 15 residues.

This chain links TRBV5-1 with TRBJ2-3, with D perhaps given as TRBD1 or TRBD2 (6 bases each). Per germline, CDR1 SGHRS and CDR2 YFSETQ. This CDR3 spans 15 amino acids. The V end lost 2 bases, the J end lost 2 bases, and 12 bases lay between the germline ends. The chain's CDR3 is CASSLGGFLTDTQYF. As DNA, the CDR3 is TGCGCCAGCAGCTTAGGGGGGTTCCTCACAGATACGCAGTATTTT.

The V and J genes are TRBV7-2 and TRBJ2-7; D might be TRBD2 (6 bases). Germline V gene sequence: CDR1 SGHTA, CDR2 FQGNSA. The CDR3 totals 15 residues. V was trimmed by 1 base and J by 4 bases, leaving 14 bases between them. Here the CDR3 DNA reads TGTGCCAGCAGCTTAGTTGGGGAAGGGAGGTACGAGCAGTACTTC. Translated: CASSLVGEGRYEQYF. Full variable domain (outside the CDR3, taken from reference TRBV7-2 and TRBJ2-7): GAGVSQSPSNKVTEKGKDVELRCDPISGHTALYWYRQSLGQGLEFLIYFQGNSAPDKSGLPSDRFSAERTGGSVSTLTIQRTQQEDSAVYLCASSLVGEGRYEQYFGPGTRLTVT.

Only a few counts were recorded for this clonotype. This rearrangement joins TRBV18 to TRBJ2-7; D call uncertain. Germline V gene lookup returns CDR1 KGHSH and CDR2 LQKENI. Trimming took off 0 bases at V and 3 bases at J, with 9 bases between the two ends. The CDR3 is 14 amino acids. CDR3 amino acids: CASSPPSRNYEQYF. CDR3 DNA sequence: TGTGCCAGCTCACCACCTTCCCGAAACTACGAGCAGTACTTC. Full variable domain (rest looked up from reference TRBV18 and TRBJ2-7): NAGVMQNPRHLVRRRGQEARLRCSPMKGHSHVYWYRQLPEEGLKFMVYLQKENIIDESGMPKERFSAEFPKEGPSILRIQQVVRGDSAAYFCASSPPSRNYEQYFGPGTRLTVT.

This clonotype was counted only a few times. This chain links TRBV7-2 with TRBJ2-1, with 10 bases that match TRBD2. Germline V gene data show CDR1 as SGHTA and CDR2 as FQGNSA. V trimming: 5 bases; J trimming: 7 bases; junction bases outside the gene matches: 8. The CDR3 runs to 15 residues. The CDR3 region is CASSDQRGGQNEQFF. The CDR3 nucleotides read TGTGCCAGCAGCGACCAGCGGGGGGGCCAGAATGAGCAGTTCTTC.

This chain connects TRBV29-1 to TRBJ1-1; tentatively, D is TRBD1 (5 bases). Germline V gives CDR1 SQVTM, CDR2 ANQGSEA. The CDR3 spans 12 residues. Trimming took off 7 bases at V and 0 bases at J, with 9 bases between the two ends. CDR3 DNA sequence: TGCAGCGGGGGACGGCTGAACACTGAAGCTTTCTTT. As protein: CSGGRLNTEAFF.

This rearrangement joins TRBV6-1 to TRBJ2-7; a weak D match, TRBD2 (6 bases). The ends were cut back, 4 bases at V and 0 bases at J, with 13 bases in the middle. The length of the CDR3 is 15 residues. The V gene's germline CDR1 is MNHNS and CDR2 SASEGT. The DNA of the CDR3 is TGTGCCAGCAGTGGCCGGGGGTGGAGCTCCTACGAGCAGTACTTC. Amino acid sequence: CASSGRGWSSYEQYF.

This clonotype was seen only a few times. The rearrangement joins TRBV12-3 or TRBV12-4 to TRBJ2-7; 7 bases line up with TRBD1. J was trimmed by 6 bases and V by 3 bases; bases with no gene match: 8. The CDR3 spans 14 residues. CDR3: CASSFETGISEQYF. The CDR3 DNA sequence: TGTGCCAGCAGTTTCGAGACAGGGATAAGCGAGCAGTACTTC.

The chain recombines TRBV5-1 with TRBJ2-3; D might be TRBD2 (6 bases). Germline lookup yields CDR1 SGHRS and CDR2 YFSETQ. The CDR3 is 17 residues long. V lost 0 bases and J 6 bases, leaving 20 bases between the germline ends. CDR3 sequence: CASSLGTSRVKADTQYF. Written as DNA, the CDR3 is TGCGCCAGCAGCTTGGGTACTAGCCGGGTTAAAGCGGATACGCAGTATTTT.

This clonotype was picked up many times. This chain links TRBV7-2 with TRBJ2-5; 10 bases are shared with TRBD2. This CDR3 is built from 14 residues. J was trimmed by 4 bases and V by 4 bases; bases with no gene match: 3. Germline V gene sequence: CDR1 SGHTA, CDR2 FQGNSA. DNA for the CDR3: TGTGCCAGCAGCTCGGGACTAGCGAGAGAGACCCAGTACTTC. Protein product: CASSSGLARETQYF. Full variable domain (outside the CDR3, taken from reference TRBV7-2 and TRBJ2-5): GAGVSQSPSNKVTEKGKDVELRCDPISGHTALYWYRQSLGQGLEFLIYFQGNSAPDKSGLPSDRFSAERTGGSVSTLTIQRTQQEDSAVYLCASSSGLARETQYFGPGTRLLVL.